Below, 21 T cell receptor beta chains from the same sample are listed, as sequenced in a study of cytomegalovirus exposure and HLA in healthy donors. The PCR was carried out with 60 Vbeta primers and 13 Jbeta primers. Method: immunoSEQ multiplex PCR; TCRdb's copy keeps in-frame clones and lacks some. The sample consists of approximately 110,000 clones, around 79% of them appearing once. The sample comprised PBMCs. All receptors derive from a woman between 35 and 50 years old in good health and CMV-seronegative.

CDR3 coding DNA: TGTGCCAGCAGCCCGCGGACAGGGTTTGGCTATGGCTACACCTTC. This gives the protein CASSPRTGFGYGYTF. This rearrangement joins TRBV5-4 to TRBJ1-2, with 8 bases identical to TRBD1. Germline CDR1 is SGHNT and CDR2 is YYREEE (reference sequence). There are 15 residues in the CDR3. V lost 4 bases and J lost 4; bases outside the gene matches: 9.

The chain has TRBV7-3 and TRBJ2-3; the match to TRBD1 covers 7 bases. This CDR3 comprises 15 residues. With 3 bases clipped from V and 0 bases from J, the junction kept 3 bases outside the gene matches. Germline lookup yields CDR1 SGHTA and CDR2 FQGTGA. The CDR3 spells CASSFDRASTDTQYF. The CDR3 coding sequence is TGTGCCAGCAGCTTCGACAGGGCTAGCACAGATACGCAGTATTTT.

This clone showed up just once. The rearrangement joins TRBV13 to TRBJ2-1; D unresolved. Germline-derived CDR1 and CDR2 are PRHDT and FYEKMQ (reference sequence). The CDR3 runs 10 residues. Trimming removed 4 bases from V and 11 bases from J, with 6 bases in between. CDR3 coding DNA: TGTGCCAGCAGCTCTAACCAGCAGTTCTTC. Protein: CASSSNQQFF. Combining the CDR3 with reference TRBV13 and TRBJ2-1 gives the whole variable domain AAGVIQSPRHLIKEKRETATLKCYPIPRHDTVYWYQQGPGQDPQFLISFYEKMQSDKGSIPDRFSAQQFSDYHSELNMSSLELGDSALYFCASSSNQQFFGPGTRLTVL.

This chain connects TRBV11-3 to TRBJ2-3; TRBD2 might be the D (6 bases). CDR1 is SGHNT, CDR2 YENEEA, per germline. The CDR3 totals 14 residues. V lost 0 bases to trimming and J lost 4 bases, with 8 bases between them. CDR3 nucleotides: TGTGCCAGCAGCTTAGATGGGAGGCCAGATACGCAGTATTTT. This sequence encodes CASSLDGRPDTQYF.

The rearrangement uses TRBV7-9 and TRBJ2-1; 7 bases are a match to TRBD1. This CDR3 contains 15 residues. Germline V gene sequence: CDR1 SEHNR, CDR2 FQNEAQ (reference sequence). J was trimmed by 5 bases and V by 4 bases; bases with no gene match: 8. DNA of the CDR3: TGTGCCAGCAGCTGGGGTCGACAGGGCAACAATGAGCAGTTCTTC. Protein product: CASSWGRQGNNEQFF.

This chain joins TRBV4-2 and TRBJ1-2; no firm D call. V lost 0 bases and J 6 bases, leaving 14 bases between the germline ends. The CDR3 sequence is 15 residues long. Per germline, CDR1 LGHNA and CDR2 YNFKEQ. In DNA, the CDR3 is TGTGCCAGCAGCCAAGATGTCGCGGGGTTCAATGGCTACACCTTC. Protein: CASSQDVAGFNGYTF.

The CDR3 is CSVGSGLEYNEQFF. For the CDR3, the DNA is TGCAGCGTCGGATCGGGACTAGAGTACAATGAGCAGTTCTTC. This chain uses TRBV29-1 with TRBJ2-1; 8 nucleotides match TRBD2. V was clipped by 6 bases and J by 4 bases; unmatched bases: 8. Germline V lookup: CDR1 SQVTM, CDR2 ANQGSEA. The CDR3 contains 14 residues.

This CDR3 reads CASSIAQGYNSPLHF. Written as DNA, the CDR3 is TGTGCCAGTAGTATTGCGCAGGGGTATAATTCACCCCTCCACTTT. V and J are TRBV19 and TRBJ1-6, with D possibly matching TRBD1 (6 bases). CDR1 and CDR2 (germline): LNHDA, SQIVND (reference sequence). V lost 3 bases and J lost 4, with 10 bases in between. The CDR3 length is 15 residues. The whole variable domain, filled in from reference TRBV19 and TRBJ1-6, reads DGGITQSPKYLFRKEGQNVTLSCEQNLNHDAMYWYRQDPGQGLRLIYYSQIVNDFQKGDIAEGYSVSREKKESFPLTVTSAQKNPTAFYLCASSIAQGYNSPLHFGNGTRLTVT.

The chain joins TRBV18 to TRBJ2-7; TRBD1 matches at 8 bases. V lost 4 bases to trimming and J lost 0 bases; unmatched junction nucleotides: 2. The CDR3 is 14 residues long. CDR1 is KGHSH, CDR2 LQKENI, per germline. Here the CDR3 reads CASSRDRHSYEQYF. The CDR3 bases are TGTGCCAGCTCACGGGACAGGCACTCCTACGAGCAGTACTTC.

V is TRBV7-9 and J is TRBJ1-1; a weak D match, TRBD1 (6 bases). Germline CDR1 and CDR2: SEHNR and FQNEAQ (reference sequence). Trimming removed 4 bases from V and 11 bases from J, with 14 bases in between. The CDR3 consists of 12 residues. This chain's CDR3 is CASSWGGAAAFF. The CDR3 DNA follows: TGTGCCAGCAGCTGGGGGGGGGCTGCGGCTTTCTTT.

The chain links TRBV6-5 to TRBJ2-5, with D perhaps matching TRBD2 (5 bases). This CDR3 comprises 12 residues. Trimming stripped 6 bases from V and 3 bases from J, with 8 bases between. Germline V gives CDR1 MNHEY, CDR2 SVGAGI. DNA for the CDR3: TGTGCCAGCAGGACTACTGAAGAGACCCAGTACTTC. Residues: CASRTTEETQYF.

The chain carries TRBV7-3 and TRBJ2-5, with 8 bases aligning to TRBD1. The V and J ends lost 5 bases and 4 bases, in that order; junction bases with no gene match: 6. CDR3 length: 14 residues. CDR1 and CDR2 from the germline V gene are SGHTA and FQGTGA. CDR3 sequence: CASSGQGAGETQYF. The DNA of the CDR3 is TGTGCCAGCAGCGGCCAGGGGGCTGGAGAGACCCAGTACTTC.

This rearrangement joins TRBV5-4 to TRBJ2-1; D unresolved. Per the germline V gene, CDR1 is SGHNT and CDR2 is YYREEE (reference sequence). Trimming cost V 4 bases and J 10 bases, with 9 bases left between them. The CDR3 is 11 amino acids. CDR3 DNA: TGTGCCAGCAGCCCGGGTGGGGAGCAGTTCTTC. Its protein product is CASSPGGEQFF.

The chain couples TRBV7-9 to TRBJ2-7; no clear D gene. Germline V lookup: CDR1 SEHNR, CDR2 FQNEAQ (reference sequence). This CDR3 is built from 14 residues. Trimming stripped 1 base from V and 2 bases from J, with 9 bases between. The CDR3, as DNA: TGTGCCAGCAGCTTAGACGCCAGGACCTACGAGCAGTACTTC. Encoded protein: CASSLDARTYEQYF.

The V gene is TRBV7-2, the J gene TRBJ2-1, with 7 bases identical to TRBD2. Germline CDR1 is SGHTA and CDR2 is FQGNSA. Trimming cost V 1 base and J 3 bases; bases outside gene matches: 6. The CDR3 runs 16 residues. CDR3 in amino acids: CASSLGGGTYYNEQFF. The CDR3 nucleotides are TGTGCCAGCAGCTTAGGGGGGGGAACTTACTACAATGAGCAGTTCTTC. The full variable domain, in which reference TRBV7-2 and TRBJ2-1 provide the parts outside the CDR3, is GAGVSQSPSNKVTEKGKDVELRCDPISGHTALYWYRQSLGQGLEFLIYFQGNSAPDKSGLPSDRFSAERTGGSVSTLTIQRTQQEDSAVYLCASSLGGGTYYNEQFFGPGTRLTVL.

V and J are TRBV29-1 and TRBJ2-7; D may be TRBD1 (6 bases). The germline CDR1 and CDR2 sequences are SQVTM and ANQGSEA. This CDR3 has 12 residues. Trimming took off 6 bases at V and 1 base at J, with 10 bases between the two ends. The CDR3 here is CSVVGTSYEQYF. The DNA for the CDR3 is TGCAGCGTAGTTGGGACATCCTACGAGCAGTACTTC.

The chain has TRBV7-3 and TRBJ2-3; TRBD2 matches at 8 bases. From germline, CDR1 is SGHTA and CDR2 FQGTGA. V shed 4 bases, J shed 0 bases, and the junction held 6 bases outside the gene matches. The CDR3 contains 16 residues. The CDR3 reads CASSSMTGGSTDTQYF. DNA of the CDR3: TGTGCCAGCAGCTCCATGACGGGAGGGAGCACAGATACGCAGTATTTT. Full variable domain (remainder filled in from reference TRBV7-3 and TRBJ2-3): GAGVSQTPSNKVTEKGKYVELRCDPISGHTALYWYRQSLGQGPEFLIYFQGTGAADDSGLPNDRFFAVRPEGSVSTLKIQRTERGDSAVYLCASSSMTGGSTDTQYFGPGTRLTVL.

V and J are TRBV5-5 and TRBJ2-7, with 9 bases matching TRBD1. Losses at the gene ends were 4 bases for V and 5 bases for J; bases not matched to a gene: 10. The CDR3 spans 15 residues. Germline CDR1 reads SGHKS; CDR2 reads YYEKEE (reference sequence). DNA for the CDR3: TGTGCCAGCAGCCGCAAGGGGACAGGGCCAAACGAGCAGTACTTC. Translation gives CASSRKGTGPNEQYF.

The chain combines TRBV7-2 with TRBJ2-5; a weak D match, TRBD1 (5 bases). Germline V gene data show CDR1 as SGHTA and CDR2 as FQGNSA. CDR3 size: 15 residues. V dropped 3 bases and J dropped 1 base, with 12 bases sitting between them. CDR3 protein: CASSLVGGAQETQYF. The DNA for the CDR3 is TGTGCCAGCAGCTTGGTGGGTGGGGCCCAAGAGACCCAGTACTTC.

The chain recombines TRBV12-5 with TRBJ1-5; 8 bases are a match to TRBD1. Germline V lookup: CDR1 LGHNT, CDR2 FRNRAP. V lost 5 bases to trimming and J lost 7 bases; unmatched junction nucleotides: 10. The CDR3 sequence is 15 residues long. CDR3 amino acids: CASGASTGAQQPQHF. The CDR3 DNA follows: TGTGCTAGTGGTGCGTCGACAGGGGCACAGCAGCCCCAGCATTTT.

This sequence joins TRBV4-2 and TRBJ1-2; no firm D call. This CDR3 is 13 amino acids long. V shed 0 bases and J shed 8 bases, with 10 bases lying between them. Germline CDR1 reads LGHNA; CDR2 reads YNFKEQ. In nucleotides, the CDR3 is TGTGCCAGCAGCCAAGAAGGCGGGGAAGGCTACACCTTC. Translating it yields CASSQEGGEGYTF.